This T cell receptor (beta chain) originates from a study of immune evolution from preneoplasia to lung adenocarcinoma. Study outcomes and limitations: Highest clonality occurred in KRAS-mutant, not EGFR-mutant or double wild-type, nodules.

As regards this clone: What it binds is not known.

Clones were read by immunoSEQ multiplex PCR, and TCRdb kept only the in-frame ones, dropping some. Of about 14,000 clones listed, around 84% are singletons. The germline gives CDR1 SGHVS, CDR2 FNYEAQ. This CDR3 region has 13 residues. The ends were cut back, 5 bases at V and 8 bases at J, with 15 bases in the middle. Material for sequencing was FFPE minimally invasive lung adenocarcinoma tissue. The chain uses TRBV7-6 and TRBJ1-2, with TRBD1 as a possible D gene (5 bases). This sequence originates from a person aged 60 to 80 with lung adenocarcinoma. CDR3 protein: CASSPGTIRGYTF. CDR3 nucleotide sequence: TGTGCCAGCAGCCCCGGGACTATTCGAGGCTACACCTTC.